One and the same sample provided the 25 T cell receptor beta chains below, sequenced in a study of T cell repertoires in aging, cancer and after chemotherapy (dated by TCRdb to about 2019). This sample was sequenced with an Illumina MiSeq. Using a mixed TRB-A/B primer pool, multiplex touch-down PCR amplified rearranged TRB sequences covering the V, D and J segments. Using fastp at Q25 and MiXCR, TCRdb reprocessed the public reads and kept productive beta chains. Identical CDR3 protein sequences are pooled into one entry, listed with their most common genes and DNA. This sample holds around 13,000 distinct CDR3 sequences; 21% were observed only once. In total, the top ten clones hold approximately 5.8% of the sample. TCR beta rearrangements were amplified from genomic DNA isolated from peripheral blood, not from sorted cells or RNA. Sequenced sample: blood. The receptors come from a human donor in good health.

By its share, this clonotype is medium-sized (0.01 to 0.1%). The V call is TRBV7-2, the J call TRBJ2-3; D unresolved. Looked up from germline, CDR1 is SGHTA and CDR2 is FQGNSA. V shed 5 bases and J shed 1 base, with 13 bases lying between them. CDR3 length: 15 residues. Written as DNA, the CDR3 is TGTGCCAGCAGCCTCACTCCCTCGGGCACAGATACGCAGTATTTT. It specifies CASSLTPSGTDTQYF.

This clonotype was detected only a few times. The CDR3 reads CASSLGTGINEQYF. The CDR3, as DNA: TGCGCCAGCAGCTTGGGGACAGGGATCAACGAGCAGTACTTC. V gene TRBV5-1 combines with J gene TRBJ2-7; 8 bases are shared with TRBD1. Germline CDR1 reads SGHRS; CDR2 reads YFSETQ. Trimming cost V 0 bases and J 5 bases; bases outside gene matches: 4. The CDR3 runs 14 residues.

This clonotype was recorded a few times. The chain combines TRBV5-1 with TRBJ1-4; D is unclear. The CDR3 runs 13 residues. V was pared by 5 bases and J by 8 bases, with 13 bases between. Germline lookup yields CDR1 SGHRS and CDR2 YFSETQ. The CDR3 spells CASRGGGGEKLFF. CDR3 nucleotides: TGCGCCAGCAGAGGCGGAGGAGGCGAAAAACTGTTTTTT.

In its sample, this clonotype is medium-sized (0.01 to 0.1%). This chain uses TRBV6-5 with TRBJ2-7, with D perhaps matching TRBD2 (5 bases). The CDR3 has 13 residues. Deletions cut 5 bases from V and 3 bases from J, with 11 bases between. CDR1 is MNHEY and CDR2 is SVGAGI in the germline V gene. This CDR3 is CASSLIRGYEQYF. Written as DNA, the CDR3 is TGTGCCAGCAGTCTTATACGGGGCTACGAGCAGTACTTC.

The CDR3 region is CASSLDWTGELFF. For the CDR3, the DNA is TGTGCCAGCAGTTTAGATTGGACCGGGGAGCTGTTTTTT. The rearrangement joins TRBV12-3 or TRBV12-4 to TRBJ2-2, with no clear D. The length of the CDR3 is 13 residues. V was trimmed by 1 base and J by 5 bases, leaving 5 bases between them.

This clonotype was detected ten times or more. The chain recombines TRBV6-6 with TRBJ2-1; D is possibly TRBD2 (5 bases). The ends were cut back, 4 bases at V and 1 base at J, with 14 bases in the middle. The CDR3 is made up of 16 amino acids. Germline lookup yields CDR1 MNHNY and CDR2 SVGAGI (reference sequence). The CDR3 loop is CASSFGLVPSYNEQFF. The CDR3 DNA reads TGTGCCAGCAGTTTCGGACTCGTCCCGTCCTACAATGAGCAGTTCTTC.

This clonotype came up a few times. The chain recombines TRBV11-2 with TRBJ1-4; D may be TRBD1 (6 bases). There are 14 residues in the CDR3. Germline V lookup: CDR1 SGHAT, CDR2 FQNNGV. The ends were cut back, 4 bases at V and 11 bases at J, with 17 bases in the middle. The CDR3 here is CASSSLTGGDKLFF. CDR3 sequence (DNA): TGTGCCAGCAGCTCCCTGACAGGCGGGGACAAACTGTTTTTT.

The J gene is TRBJ2-2, the V gene TRBV5-1; no definite D call. Trimming cost V 2 bases and J 7 bases, with 9 bases left between them. CDR3 size: 13 residues. Germline V lookup: CDR1 SGHRS, CDR2 YFSETQ. CDR3 sequence (DNA): TGCGCCAGCAGCTTAATCTCGGGCGGGGAGCTGTTTTTT. It specifies CASSLISGGELFF.

The chain couples TRBV5-6 to TRBJ2-1; no definite D call. The germline V gene has CDR1 SGHDT and CDR2 YYEEEE. Trimming stripped 1 base from V and 5 bases from J, with 13 bases between. The length of the CDR3 is 15 residues. For the CDR3, the DNA is TGTGCCAGCAGCTTGAGGCTAGTAGAGAACAATGAGCAGTTCTTC. Its translation: CASSLRLVENNEQFF.

This clonotype appeared a single time. V gene TRBV5-6 combines with J gene TRBJ2-5; 7 positions match TRBD2. Germline loops: CDR1 SGHDT, CDR2 YYEEEE. The CDR3 runs to 12 residues. With V trimmed by 8 bases and J by 5 bases, 6 bases remained unmatched. The CDR3 DNA reads as TGTGCCAGTGAGCGGGGCGGGGAGACCCAGTACTTC. Its translation is CASERGGETQYF.

The chain has TRBV7-2 and TRBJ2-5; 13 bases are shared with TRBD2. The CDR3 spans 17 residues. After removal of 4 bases from V and 6 bases from J, the junction contained 11 bases not matched to a gene. Germline lookup yields CDR1 SGHTA and CDR2 FQGNSA. The CDR3 DNA is TGTGCCAGCAGCTCCTATTTCACTAGCGGGGGGGCCAAGACCCAGTACTTC. This gives the protein CASSSYFTSGGAKTQYF.

In this sample, this clonotype turned up once. The chain employs TRBV6-4 and TRBJ2-3; the match to TRBD2 covers 12 bases. The length of the CDR3 is 14 residues. Per the germline V gene, CDR1 is MRHNA and CDR2 is SNTAGT. Germline trimming cut 6 bases from V and 4 bases from J; bases unmatched to any gene: 2. The CDR3 is CASSPSGGADTQYF. The CDR3 DNA sequence: TGTGCCAGCAGCCCTAGCGGGGGGGCAGATACGCAGTATTTT.

The V and J genes are TRBV18 and TRBJ2-7; maybe TRBD1 (6 bases). Germline CDR1 is KGHSH and CDR2 is LQKENI. The V end lost 5 bases, the J end lost 7 bases, and 9 bases lay between the germline ends. CDR3 length equals 11 residues. This CDR3 reads CASSSRGEQYF. The DNA for the CDR3 is TGTGCCAGCTCATCCAGGGGTGAGCAGTACTTC.

V is TRBV20-1 and J is TRBJ2-3; TRBD2 agrees at 10 bases. The V and J ends lost 3 bases and 8 bases, in that order; junction bases with no gene match: 17. Germline values: CDR1 DFQATT, CDR2 SNEGSKA (reference sequence). The CDR3 consists of 17 residues. CDR3: CSASSTRGAGGRGTQYF. In DNA, the CDR3 is TGCAGTGCTAGCTCCACAAGGGGAGCGGGGGGGCGGGGTACGCAGTATTTT.

By share, this clonotype counts as medium-sized. The chain uses TRBV11-1 and TRBJ1-2; D perhaps matches TRBD1 (6 bases). The V end lost 3 bases, the J end lost 5 bases, and 7 bases lay between the germline ends. This CDR3 comprises 12 residues. Germline-derived CDR1 and CDR2 are SGHAT and FQDESV (reference sequence). The CDR3: CASSFQGYGYTF. CDR3 sequence (DNA): TGTGCCAGCAGCTTCCAGGGGTATGGCTACACCTTC.

The chain uses TRBV5-1 and TRBJ1-1; the D gene is possibly TRBD1 (6 bases). This CDR3 is built from 16 residues. CDR1 is SGHRS, CDR2 YFSETQ, per germline. The ends were cut back, 4 bases at V and 1 base at J, with 17 bases in the middle. The CDR3 bases are TGCGCCAGCAGCCGGGTCCGGGACACCGCGAACACTGAAGCTTTCTTT. It yields the protein CASSRVRDTANTEAFF.

This clonotype is medium-sized in the sample. The J gene is TRBJ1-1, the V gene TRBV15, with D maybe TRBD1 (6 bases). Trimming stripped 3 bases from V and 10 bases from J, with 18 bases between. The CDR3 runs to 14 residues. Germline lookup yields CDR1 LNHNV and CDR2 YYDKDF (reference sequence). DNA of the CDR3: TGTGCCACCAGCAGCACAAGTAGGGGGGCTGGAGCTTTCTTT. The encoded protein is CATSSTSRGAGAFF.

By proportion, this clonotype is medium-sized. CDR3 DNA: TGCAGTGCTAGAGAAATGGGACAGGGTCACACTGAAGCTTTCTTT. The encoded protein is CSAREMGQGHTEAFF. The genes are TRBV20-1 and TRBJ1-1, with 9 bases identical to TRBD1. The CDR3 spans 15 residues. Trimming took 0 bases from V and 3 from J; bases not matched to a gene: 5. The V gene's germline CDR1 is DFQATT and CDR2 SNEGSKA (reference sequence).

In its sample, this clonotype was seen a few times. The chain combines TRBV9 with TRBJ2-2; D could derive from TRBD1 or TRBD2 (5 bases each). V was cut by 3 bases and J by 5 bases, with 14 bases left in between. This CDR3 has 15 amino acids. Germline V gene sequence: CDR1 SGDLS, CDR2 YYNGEE. The CDR3 region is CASSARDPFTGELFF. CDR3 nucleotides: TGTGCCAGCAGCGCCAGGGACCCTTTTACCGGGGAGCTGTTTTTT.

This clonotype showed up just a few times. This sequence joins TRBV7-9 and TRBJ1-5; D might be TRBD1 (5 bases). CDR3 length: 16 amino acids. Germline V lookup: CDR1 SEHNR, CDR2 FQNEAQ (reference sequence). V lost 2 bases to trimming and J lost 0 bases, with 11 bases between them. The CDR3 reads CASSLWGTGSNQPQHF. The CDR3, as DNA: TGTGCCAGCAGCTTATGGGGCACCGGTAGCAATCAGCCCCAGCATTTT.

There are many counts of this clonotype. This sequence joins TRBV7-9 and TRBJ1-1; no reliable D call. Germline-derived CDR1 and CDR2 are SEHNR and FQNEAQ (reference sequence). The CDR3 is 14 amino acids. Between the trimmed V and J ends, which lost 0 bases and 0 bases, there was a span of 5 bases. The chain's CDR3 is CASSLARVNTEAFF. CDR3 nucleotide sequence: TGTGCCAGCAGCTTAGCGCGTGTGAACACTGAAGCTTTCTTT. The full variable domain, completed using reference TRBV7-9 and TRBJ1-1, is DTGVSQNPRHKITKRGQNVTFRCDPISEHNRLYWYRQTLGQGPEFLTYFQNEAQLEKSRLLSDRFSAERPKGSFSTLEIQRTEQGDSAMYLCASSLARVNTEAFFGQGTRLTVV.

The rearrangement uses TRBV12-3 or TRBV12-4 and TRBJ1-5; D gene ambiguous. The CDR3 has 12 residues. The V and J ends lost 6 bases and 9 bases respectively, with 12 bases between them. The CDR3 loop is CASSHTPVPQHF. CDR3 bases: TGTGCCAGCAGCCACACCCCTGTGCCCCAGCATTTT.

This clonotype showed up just a few times. This chain joins TRBV20-1 and TRBJ2-7; the D is unclear. Germline loops: CDR1 DFQATT, CDR2 SNEGSKA (reference sequence). V lost 0 bases to trimming and J lost 4 bases, with 7 bases between them. The CDR3 is 12 amino acids. The CDR3 DNA reads as TGCAGTGCTAGAGAAGGTGAATACGAGCAGTACTTC. Its protein product is CSAREGEYEQYF.

This clonotype was found a few times. The chain recombines TRBV6-1 with TRBJ2-5, with 10 bases matching TRBD2. The V gene end was trimmed by 0 bases and the J gene end by 5 bases; junction bases not matched to a gene: 15. This CDR3 region has 19 residues. Germline CDR1 is MNHNS and CDR2 is SASEGT. CDR3 sequence reads: CASSEAGLAGVRALETQYF. Here the CDR3 DNA reads TGTGCCAGCAGTGAAGCGGGCCTAGCGGGGGTCCGGGCGTTGGAGACCCAGTACTTC.

This clonotype was found a few times. The V gene is TRBV6-5, the J gene TRBJ1-5; D is possibly TRBD1 (5 bases). Germline CDR1 reads MNHEY; CDR2 reads SVGAGI. The ends were cut back, 5 bases at V and 0 bases at J, with 8 bases in the middle. The CDR3 has 14 residues. The CDR3 DNA follows: TGTGCCAGCAGTCGGGGGACTAGCAATCAGCCCCAGCATTTT. Translating it yields CASSRGTSNQPQHF.